This note documents a single T cell receptor beta chain sequence. Its antigen is not identified. CDR1 is MDHEN and CDR2 is SYDVKM in the germline V gene. Trimming removed 8 bases at V and 5 bases at J, with 7 bases between. The CDR3 has 11 amino acids. Profiled with immunoSEQ multiplex PCR; TCRdb holds only in-frame clones, not every one. Of about 19,000 clones listed, roughly 87% are singletons. This entry comes from a study of T cells and Merkel cell carcinoma outcomes. Whole-study findings and limits: Reportedly, T-cell repertoire with density predicts Merkel cell carcinoma outcomes.

This sequence joins TRBV28 and TRBJ1-5; no clear D. The source of this sequence is a human donor with Merkel cell carcinoma. The sequenced sample consisted of tumor tissue from Merkel cell carcinoma. CDR3 bases: TGTGCCAGCGGTGCGGATCAGCCCCAGCATTTT. Amino acids: CASGADQPQHF.